This is a list of T cell receptor beta chains from one sample in a study of regulatory T cells in long-lasting Graves disease. TCRdb reanalysed the multiplex PCR reads using MiXCR and keeps one entry per CDR3 protein. In the table there are 400,000 to 500,000 distinct CDR3 sequences, about 15% of which are singletons. These records were also assigned to another study, of T cells in Graves' hyperthyroidism and ophthalmopathy.

The sequencing here drew on peripheral blood mononuclear cells (PBMCs), taken at new diagnosis, from a patient treated with antithyroid drugs. These receptors all come from a woman aged 18-29 years with Graves disease. Each CDR3 is given with its conserved first and last residue. A D gene is named only where the DNA matches it firmly. Some rows have no size entry. The others give once, few or many, or a class for an expanded clone.

d_call clone_size j_call v_call cdr3_nt cdr3_aa
NA many TRBJ2-1 TRBV27 TGTGCCAGCAGGACCAACGTCGAGCAGTTCTTC CASRTNVEQFF
NA many TRBJ2-3 TRBV3-1 TGTGCCAGCAGCCAAGGAGGTAGAGGTACGCAGTATTTT CASSQGGRGTQYF
NA many TRBJ1-4 TRBV27 TGTGCCAGCAGTTTAGCGCCTGGCGATTTCTCAGATAATGAAAAACTGTTTTTT CASSLAPGDFSDNEKLFF
TRBD1 few TRBJ2-5 TRBV6-2/TRBV6-3 TGTGCCAGCAGTGACGGGACAGGAGTTAGAGAGACCCAGTACTTC CASSDGTGVRETQYF
TRBD2 many TRBJ2-7 TRBV2 TGTGCCAGCAGTGAACTAGCGGGAGGATTCCGCGAGCAGTACTTC CASSELAGGFREQYF
NA many TRBJ1-6 TRBV28 TGTGCCAGCAGTTTGGAGGTACATAATTCACCCCTCCACTTT CASSLEVHNSPLHF
NA many TRBJ2-5 TRBV28 TGTGCCAGCAGTTTATCCCCCTCAAAACTGCCTCGGACCCAGTACTTC CASSLSPSKLPRTQYF
NA NA TRBJ2-7 TRBV5-6 TGTGCCAGCAGCTTGTCGGGTTACTCCTACGAGCAGTACTTC CASSLSGYSYEQYF
TRBD2 NA TRBJ2-5 TRBV30 TGTGCCTGGGATGGATCGAGGACTAGCGGGAGAGGGGAGACCCAGTACTTC CAWDGSRTSGRGETQYF
TRBD2 NA TRBJ2-1 TRBV20-1 TGCAGTGCTAAGGGGACTAGCGACCACAATGAGCAGTTCTTC CSAKGTSDHNEQFF
NA few TRBJ1-2 TRBV5-1 TGCGCCAGCAGCGTGACAGCCTCCTATGGCTACACCTTC CASSVTASYGYTF
NA many TRBJ1-5 TRBV28 TGTGCCAGCAGCCCCCGGACGGCAGGGATTCAGCCCCAGCATTTT CASSPRTAGIQPQHF
TRBD2 few TRBJ2-1 TRBV28 TGTGCCAGTCTAGCGGGAGAAAGGGAGCAGTTCTTC CASLAGEREQFF
TRBD2 few TRBJ2-1 TRBV30 TGTGCCTGGAGTGTAGGATTAGCGGGAGTCGATGAGCAGTTCTTC CAWSVGLAGVDEQFF
TRBD1 NA TRBJ2-7 TRBV7-2 TGTGCCAGCAGCAAACCAGGCCTTAGGGACAGAACCTACGAGCAGTACTTC CASSKPGLRDRTYEQYF
NA many TRBJ2-3 TRBV11-3 TGTGCCAGCAGCCATGGAGGGAGCACAGATACGCAGTATTTT CASSHGGSTDTQYF
NA many TRBJ2-7 TRBV15 TGTGCCACCAGCAGAGAGGGCAGGGTCTCCTACGAGCAGTACTTC CATSREGRVSYEQYF
NA NA TRBJ1-3 TRBV6-2/TRBV6-3 TGTGCCAGCAGTGATGGACAGCATTCTGGAAACACCATATATTTT CASSDGQHSGNTIYF
TRBD2 many TRBJ2-1 TRBV3-1 TGTGCCAGCAGCCGGACCGGACTAGCGGGAGGGCGCGAGCAGTTCTTC CASSRTGLAGGREQFF
TRBD2 NA TRBJ2-7 TRBV9 TGTGCCGGCAGCGCGGGACTAGCGGGTTCCTACGAGCAGTACTTC CAGSAGLAGSYEQYF
TRBD2 many TRBJ2-2 TRBV7-8 TGTGCCAGCAGCTTAGGGAGCGGGAGGGCCGCCGGGGAGCTGTTTTTT CASSLGSGRAAGELFF
TRBD2 few TRBJ2-1 TRBV12-3/TRBV12-4 TGTGCCAGTAAGGGACTAGCGAACAATGAGCAGTTCTTC CASKGLANNEQFF
NA many TRBJ1-2 TRBV28 TGTGCCAGCAGTTTTACCTATGGCTACACCTTC CASSFTYGYTF
NA few TRBJ1-1 TRBV6-1 TGTGCCAGCAGTACAGGAGGAATTGACACTGAAGCTTTCTTT CASSTGGIDTEAFF
TRBD2 many TRBJ2-1 TRBV5-4 TGTGCCAGCAGCTTCGGGACTAGCGGACCAGAGCAGTTCTTC CASSFGTSGPEQFF
NA NA TRBJ2-2 TRBV7-8 TGTGCCAGCAGCTCCAACAGGGTCGGGGAGCTGTTTTTT CASSSNRVGELFF
NA many TRBJ2-1 TRBV20-1 TGCAGTGCTAGAACCTTGCCCTCCTACAATGAGCAGTTCTTC CSARTLPSYNEQFF
NA many TRBJ2-3 TRBV10-3 TGTGCCATCCAGTCCGGGAGTGAAGATACGCAGTATTTT CAIQSGSEDTQYF
TRBD1 many TRBJ1-2 TRBV9 TGTGCCAGCAGCGTAGGCAGGGGGCAACCTAACTATGGCTACACCTTC CASSVGRGQPNYGYTF
TRBD2 many TRBJ2-3 TRBV20-1 TGCAGTGCTAGTGGGTCTCTAGCGGGAGTTGCAGATACGCAGTATTTT CSASGSLAGVADTQYF
NA few TRBJ2-2 TRBV9 TGTGCCAGCAGCGCGGACAGCGGGGAGCTGTTTTTT CASSADSGELFF
NA many TRBJ1-4 TRBV6-1 TGTGCCAGCAGAAATGGACAGTTTAATGAAAAACTGTTTTTT CASRNGQFNEKLFF
TRBD1 many TRBJ2-1 TRBV5-4 TGTGCCAGCAGCCGGACAGGGTCTTACAATGAGCAGTTCTTC CASSRTGSYNEQFF
NA many TRBJ1-1 TRBV28 TGTGCCAGCAGCCAGCCACAGGGCGTGACGGTTGAGTTGGGAGCTTTCTTT CASSQPQGVTVELGAFF
TRBD2 NA TRBJ2-3 TRBV5-1 TGCGCCAGCAGCCGAGGACTAGCGGCTAGCACAGATACGCAGTATTTT CASSRGLAASTDTQYF
TRBD2 once TRBJ2-1 TRBV7-3 TGTGCCAGCAGCTCAGGGAGGGCCTATGAGCAGTTCTTC CASSSGRAYEQFF
TRBD2 many TRBJ2-1 TRBV7-2 TGTGCCAGCAGCCCAAGCAGCGGGAGGTTCGCCTCCCCCAATGAGCAGTTCTTC CASSPSSGRFASPNEQFF
TRBD2 many TRBJ2-7 TRBV12-3/TRBV12-4 TGTGCCAGCAGTTTAGCATCTAGCGGGATGGGCATGAGCGAGCAGTACTTC CASSLASSGMGMSEQYF
TRBD1 few TRBJ2-3 TRBV20-1 TGCAGTGCTAGTCGCTTGGGGGGACCGGGACAGGGGACAGATACGCAGTATTTT CSASRLGGPGQGTDTQYF
NA many TRBJ2-1 TRBV5-6 TGTGCCAGCAGCTTTGTACGGGCAGACAATGAGCAGTTCTTC CASSFVRADNEQFF
NA NA TRBJ2-1 TRBV18 TGTGCCAGCTCACCACTCTCTAGCCCCACCTACAATGAGCAGTTCTTC CASSPLSSPTYNEQFF
NA few TRBJ1-1 TRBV5-1 TGCGCCAGCAGCTTGGTGTCAGGAGGAAACACTGAAGCTTTCTTT CASSLVSGGNTEAFF
NA many TRBJ2-7 TRBV6-1 TGTGCCAGCAGTGACCTCTCCTACGAGCAGTACTTC CASSDLSYEQYF
NA many TRBJ2-5 TRBV6-2/TRBV6-3 TGTGCCAGCAGTTACTTGCCGCGTCAAGAGACCCAGTACTTC CASSYLPRQETQYF
TRBD2 NA TRBJ2-7 TRBV25-1 TGTGCCAGCAGTGAGTCCGGGACGGGACTAGCGAGCGAGCAGTACTTC CASSESGTGLASEQYF
NA few TRBJ1-2 TRBV4-1 TGCGCCAGCAGCCAAGTCATATCAATATATGGCTACACCTTC CASSQVISIYGYTF
NA many TRBJ1-1 TRBV12-3/TRBV12-4 TGTGCCAGCAGTTTAGTTCAGGGAACTGAAGCTTTCTTT CASSLVQGTEAFF
NA many TRBJ2-3 TRBV14 TGTGCCAGCACAACCCACCCGCACACAGATACGCAGTATTTT CASTTHPHTDTQYF
NA NA TRBJ2-1 TRBV6-2/TRBV6-3 TGTGCCAGCAGTGGGGTCAGGAGGAGCAATGAGCAGTTCTTC CASSGVRRSNEQFF
NA NA TRBJ2-7 TRBV24-1 TGTGCCACCAGCAAGGGCGGAGTCAACGAGCAGTACTTC CATSKGGVNEQYF
NA NA TRBJ2-7 TRBV6-1 TGTGCCAGCAGTGAAAACAGATATTCCTACGAGCAGTACTTC CASSENRYSYEQYF
TRBD1 few TRBJ2-7 TRBV15 TGTGCCACCAGCAGACCCCTAGGGACAGGGACCTACGAGCAGTACTTC CATSRPLGTGTYEQYF
TRBD2 NA TRBJ2-7 TRBV12-3/TRBV12-4 TGTGCCAGCAGTCCCCGACTAGCGGGAGTGGGAGAGCAGTACTTC CASSPRLAGVGEQYF
NA NA TRBJ2-7 TRBV15 TGTGCCACCAGCAGAGATTTGAAAGGATCCTACGAGCAGTACTTC CATSRDLKGSYEQYF
TRBD1 few TRBJ1-6 TRBV28 TGTGCCAGCGGTTTATTCCAAGGACAGGCGGGTAATTCACCCCTCCACTTT CASGLFQGQAGNSPLHF